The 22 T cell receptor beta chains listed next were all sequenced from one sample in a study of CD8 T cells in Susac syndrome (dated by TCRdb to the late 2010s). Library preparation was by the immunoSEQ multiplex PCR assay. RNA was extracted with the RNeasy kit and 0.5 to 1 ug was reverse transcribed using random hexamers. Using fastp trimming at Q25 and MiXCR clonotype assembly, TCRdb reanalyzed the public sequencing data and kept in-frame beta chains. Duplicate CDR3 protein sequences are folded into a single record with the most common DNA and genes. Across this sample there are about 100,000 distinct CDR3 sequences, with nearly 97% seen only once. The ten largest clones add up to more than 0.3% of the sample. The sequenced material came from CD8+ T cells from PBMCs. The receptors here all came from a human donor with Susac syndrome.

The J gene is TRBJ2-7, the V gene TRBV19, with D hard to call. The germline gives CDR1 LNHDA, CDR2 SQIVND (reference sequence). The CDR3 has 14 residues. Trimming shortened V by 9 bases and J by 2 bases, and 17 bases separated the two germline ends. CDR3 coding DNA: TGTGCCAGCCAAGAAAACACTCAAGCCTACGAGCAGTACTTC. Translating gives CASQENTQAYEQYF.

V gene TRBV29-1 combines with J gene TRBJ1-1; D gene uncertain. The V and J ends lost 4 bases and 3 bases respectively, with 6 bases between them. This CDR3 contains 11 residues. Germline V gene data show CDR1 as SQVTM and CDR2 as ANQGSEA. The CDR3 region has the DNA TGCAGCGTTGTCGTGTACACTGAAGCTTTCTTT. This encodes CSVVVYTEAFF.

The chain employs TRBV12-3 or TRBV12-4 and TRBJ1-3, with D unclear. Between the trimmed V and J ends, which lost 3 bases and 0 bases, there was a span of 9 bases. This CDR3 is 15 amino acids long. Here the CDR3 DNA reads TGTGCCAGCAGTTTTGGCGTAGACTCTGGAAACACCATATATTTT. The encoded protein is CASSFGVDSGNTIYF.

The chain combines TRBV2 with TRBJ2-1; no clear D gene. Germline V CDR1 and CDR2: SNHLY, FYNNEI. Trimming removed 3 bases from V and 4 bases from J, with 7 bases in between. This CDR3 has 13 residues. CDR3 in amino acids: CASSDEGYNEQFF. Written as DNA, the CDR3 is TGTGCCAGCAGTGATGAAGGGTACAATGAGCAGTTCTTC.

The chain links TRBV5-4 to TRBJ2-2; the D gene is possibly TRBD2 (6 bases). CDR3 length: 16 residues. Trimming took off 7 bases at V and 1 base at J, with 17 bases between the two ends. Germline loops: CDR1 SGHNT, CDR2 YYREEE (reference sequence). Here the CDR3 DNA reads TGTGCCAGCGCATACGGAGTGCGGGGGAACACCGGGGAGCTGTTTTTT. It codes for CASAYGVRGNTGELFF.

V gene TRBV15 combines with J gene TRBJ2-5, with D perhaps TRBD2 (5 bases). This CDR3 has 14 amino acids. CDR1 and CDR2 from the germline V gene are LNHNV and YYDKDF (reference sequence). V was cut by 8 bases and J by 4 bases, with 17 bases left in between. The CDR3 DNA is TGTGCCACCGCGGCGCGGGTTTCATTAGAGACCCAGTACTTC. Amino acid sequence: CATAARVSLETQYF.

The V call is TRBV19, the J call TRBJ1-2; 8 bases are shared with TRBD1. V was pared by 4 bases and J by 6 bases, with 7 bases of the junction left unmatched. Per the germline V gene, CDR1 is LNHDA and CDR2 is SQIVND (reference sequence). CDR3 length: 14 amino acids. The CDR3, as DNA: TGTGCCAGTAGTACCAGGGGGCTCTATGATGGCTACACCTTC. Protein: CASSTRGLYDGYTF.

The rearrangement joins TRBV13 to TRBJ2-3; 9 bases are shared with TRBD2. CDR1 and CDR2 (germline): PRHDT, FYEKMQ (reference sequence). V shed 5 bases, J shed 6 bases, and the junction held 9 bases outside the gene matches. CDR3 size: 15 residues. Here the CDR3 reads CASSPGTSWVDTQYF. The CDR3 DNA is TGTGCCAGCAGCCCCGGGACTAGCTGGGTCGATACGCAGTATTTT.

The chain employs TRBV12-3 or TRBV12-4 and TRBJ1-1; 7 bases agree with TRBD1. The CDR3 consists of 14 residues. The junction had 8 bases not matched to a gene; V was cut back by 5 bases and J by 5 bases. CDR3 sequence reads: CASSQAGGGTEAFF. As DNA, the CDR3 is TGTGCCAGCAGTCAGGCAGGGGGAGGTACTGAAGCTTTCTTT.

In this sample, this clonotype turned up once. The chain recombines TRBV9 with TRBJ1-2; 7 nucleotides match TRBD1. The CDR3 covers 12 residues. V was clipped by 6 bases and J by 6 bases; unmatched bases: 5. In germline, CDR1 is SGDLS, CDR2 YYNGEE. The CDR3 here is CASNRDSHGYTF. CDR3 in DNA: TGTGCCAGCAACCGGGACAGCCATGGCTACACCTTC.

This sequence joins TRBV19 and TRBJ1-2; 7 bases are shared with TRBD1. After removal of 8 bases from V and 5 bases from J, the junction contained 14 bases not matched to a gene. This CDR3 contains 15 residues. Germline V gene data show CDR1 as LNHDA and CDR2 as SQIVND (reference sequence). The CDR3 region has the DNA TGTGCCAGTCAAGTCGGAGACAGGGCGGCTTATGGCTACACCTTC. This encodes CASQVGDRAAYGYTF. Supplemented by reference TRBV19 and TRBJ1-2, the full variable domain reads DGGITQSPKYLFRKEGQNVTLSCEQNLNHDAMYWYRQDPGQGLRLIYYSQIVNDFQKGDIAEGYSVSREKKESFPLTVTSAQKNPTAFYLCASQVGDRAAYGYTFGSGTRLTVV.

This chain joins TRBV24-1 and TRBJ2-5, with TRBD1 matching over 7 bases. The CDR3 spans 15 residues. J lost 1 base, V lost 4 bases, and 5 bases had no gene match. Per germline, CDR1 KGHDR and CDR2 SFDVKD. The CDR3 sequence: CATSEKTGPQETQYF. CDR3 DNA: TGTGCCACCAGTGAAAAGACAGGGCCCCAAGAGACCCAGTACTTC.

The CDR3 loop reads CATSRPGAETQYF. The CDR3 DNA is TGTGCCACCAGCAGACCAGGGGCAGAGACCCAGTACTTC. This chain uses TRBV15 with TRBJ2-5; D is perhaps TRBD1 (6 bases). Trimming pared 2 bases from V and 4 bases from J, leaving 8 bases between. The V gene's germline CDR1 is LNHNV and CDR2 YYDKDF (reference sequence). The CDR3 covers 13 residues. Together with reference TRBV15 and TRBJ2-5, the CDR3 gives the full variable domain: DAMVIQNPRYQVTQFGKPVTLSCSQTLNHNVMYWYQQKSSQAPKLLFHYYDKDFNNEADTPDNFQSRRPNTSFCFLDIRSPGLGDTAMYLCATSRPGAETQYFGPGTRLLVL.

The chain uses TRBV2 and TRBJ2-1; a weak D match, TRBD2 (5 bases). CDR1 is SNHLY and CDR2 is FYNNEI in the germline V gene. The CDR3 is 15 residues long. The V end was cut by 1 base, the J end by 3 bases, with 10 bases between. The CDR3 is CASSEGIRGYNEQFF. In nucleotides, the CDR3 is TGTGCCAGCAGTGAAGGGATACGGGGCTACAATGAGCAGTTCTTC.

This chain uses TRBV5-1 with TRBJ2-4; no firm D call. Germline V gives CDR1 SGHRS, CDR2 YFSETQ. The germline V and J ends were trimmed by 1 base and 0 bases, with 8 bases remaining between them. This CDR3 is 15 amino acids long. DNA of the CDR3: TGCGCCAGCAGCTTGTTTATTGGAGCCAAAAACATTCAGTACTTC. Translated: CASSLFIGAKNIQYF.

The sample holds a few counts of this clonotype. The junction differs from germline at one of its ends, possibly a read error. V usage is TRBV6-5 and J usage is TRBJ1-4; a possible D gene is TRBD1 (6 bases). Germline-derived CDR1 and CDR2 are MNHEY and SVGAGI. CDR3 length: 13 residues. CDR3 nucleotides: TGTGCCAGCAGGTTGGGGGCTAAGGAAAAACTGTTTTTT. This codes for CASRLGAKEKLFF.

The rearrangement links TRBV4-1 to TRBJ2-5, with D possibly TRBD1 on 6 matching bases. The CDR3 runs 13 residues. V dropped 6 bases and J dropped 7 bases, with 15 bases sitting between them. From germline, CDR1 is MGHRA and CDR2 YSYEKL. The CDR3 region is CASSRDTPRTQYF. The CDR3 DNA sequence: TGCGCCAGCAGTCGGGACACACCCCGGACCCAGTACTTC.

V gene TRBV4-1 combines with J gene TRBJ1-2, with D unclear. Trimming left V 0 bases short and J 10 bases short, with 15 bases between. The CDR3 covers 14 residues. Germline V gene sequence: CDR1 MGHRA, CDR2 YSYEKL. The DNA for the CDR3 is TGCGCCAGCAGCCAAGAAGAGCGTTGGGGAGACTACACCTTC. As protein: CASSQEERWGDYTF.

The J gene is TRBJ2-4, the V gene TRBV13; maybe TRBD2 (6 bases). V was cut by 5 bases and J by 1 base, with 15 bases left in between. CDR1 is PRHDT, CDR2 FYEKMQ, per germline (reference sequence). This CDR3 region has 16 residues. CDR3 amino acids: CASSPPRGLAKNIQYF. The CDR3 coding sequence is TGTGCCAGCAGCCCGCCGCGGGGCTTGGCCAAAAACATTCAGTACTTC.

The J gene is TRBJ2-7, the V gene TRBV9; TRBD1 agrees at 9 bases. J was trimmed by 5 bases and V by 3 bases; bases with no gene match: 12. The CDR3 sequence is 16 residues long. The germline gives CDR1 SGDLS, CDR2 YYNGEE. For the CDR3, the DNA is TGTGCCAGCAGCGCCGGGACAGGGATTTTGGGGGACGAGCAGTACTTC. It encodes CASSAGTGILGDEQYF.

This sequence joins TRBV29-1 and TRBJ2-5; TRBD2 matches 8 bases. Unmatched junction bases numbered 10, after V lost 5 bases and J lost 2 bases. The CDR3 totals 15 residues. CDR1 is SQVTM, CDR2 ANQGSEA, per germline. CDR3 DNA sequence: TGCAGCGTTCAACCTATAGCGGGGCGTCAAGAGACCCAGTACTTC. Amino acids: CSVQPIAGRQETQYF.

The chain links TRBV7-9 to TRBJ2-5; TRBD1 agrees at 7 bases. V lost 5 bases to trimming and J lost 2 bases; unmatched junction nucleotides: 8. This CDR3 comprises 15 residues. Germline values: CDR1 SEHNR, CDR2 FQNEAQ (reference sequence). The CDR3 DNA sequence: TGTGCCAGCAGCCCCCAAGGGGGCTGGCAAGAGACCCAGTACTTC. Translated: CASSPQGGWQETQYF.